These 27 T cell receptor beta chains share one sample of origin, sequenced in a study of blood T cell repertoires in COVID-19. Profiled with immunoSEQ multiplex PCR; TCRdb holds only in-frame clones, not every one. Of roughly 260,000 clones listed, roughly 86% are singletons. The sequenced sample was peripheral blood. The receptors shown here come from a man between 35 and 55 years old who had recovered from COVID-19.

In its sample, this clone was seen once. The V call is TRBV7-9, the J call TRBJ2-7, with TRBD1 matching 7 bases. V lost 5 bases and J lost 6; bases outside the gene matches: 16. Germline V lookup: CDR1 SEHNR, CDR2 FQNEAQ (reference sequence). The CDR3 loop spans 16 amino acids. CDR3 region: CASSPPVDRRLGEQYF. The CDR3 DNA sequence: TGTGCCAGCAGCCCCCCCGTGGACAGGCGACTCGGCGAGCAGTACTTC.

J is TRBJ2-7 and V is TRBV5-1, with D possibly matching TRBD1 (5 bases). V was clipped by 0 bases and J by 0 bases, with 10 bases between them. The CDR3 sequence is 15 residues long. From germline, CDR1 is SGHRS and CDR2 YFSETQ. The chain's CDR3 is CASSLGQWDSYEQYF. The CDR3 region has the DNA TGCGCCAGCAGCTTGGGACAGTGGGACTCCTACGAGCAGTACTTC. The full variable domain, its missing parts supplied by reference TRBV5-1 and TRBJ2-7, is KAGVTQTPRYLIKTRGQQVTLSCSPISGHRSVSWYQQTPGQGLQFLFEYFSETQRNKGNFPGRFSGRQFSNSRSEMNVSTLELGDSALYLCASSLGQWDSYEQYFGPGTRLTVT.

This clone has just one count. The chain employs TRBV19 and TRBJ1-5; D not resolved. Trimming stripped 3 bases from V and 7 bases from J, with 16 bases between. The length of the CDR3 is 15 residues. The germline V gene has CDR1 LNHDA and CDR2 SQIVND (reference sequence). CDR3 in DNA: TGTGCCAGTAGTATGGGAGCCATGGGAGGACAGCCCCAGCATTTT. The encoded protein is CASSMGAMGGQPQHF.

The V call is TRBV3-1 (or the pseudogene TRBV3-2), the J call TRBJ1-2; a weak D match, TRBD1 (5 bases). The CDR3 spans 14 residues. The V gene's germline CDR1 is LGHDT and CDR2 YNNKEL (reference sequence). Trimming left V 1 base short and J 4 bases short, with 10 bases between. Written as DNA, the CDR3 is TGTGCCAGCAGCCAAGCCCCAGGGCCCTATGGCTACACCTTC. Translating gives CASSQAPGPYGYTF.

This chain links TRBV4-3 with TRBJ1-4, with D maybe TRBD1 (6 bases). The CDR3 loop spans 16 amino acids. V was pared by 0 bases and J by 3 bases, with 11 bases between. From germline, CDR1 is LGHNA and CDR2 YSLEER. This chain's CDR3 is CASSQDPAGANEKLFF. CDR3 nucleotides: TGCGCCAGCAGCCAAGATCCGGCAGGGGCTAATGAAAAACTGTTTTTT.

The chain joins TRBV6-4 to TRBJ1-6; 12 bases fit TRBD1. The CDR3 sequence is 20 residues long. V lost 0 bases, J lost 10 bases, and 16 bases stayed unmatched. The germline V gene has CDR1 MRHNA and CDR2 SNTAGT. CDR3 sequence: CASSDSEITRDRGLISPLHF. The CDR3 coding sequence is TGTGCCAGCAGTGACTCGGAAATCACAAGGGACAGGGGGCTTATCTCACCCCTCCACTTT.

The genes are TRBV3-1 (or the pseudogene TRBV3-2) and TRBJ2-7, with 10 positions matching TRBD2. V was pared by 4 bases and J by 1 base, with 7 bases of the junction left unmatched. The CDR3 sequence is 16 residues long. The germline V gene has CDR1 LGHDT and CDR2 YNNKEL (reference sequence). CDR3 residues: CASSRLLAGPSYEQYF. The CDR3, as DNA: TGTGCCAGCAGCCGGTTACTAGCGGGGCCATCCTACGAGCAGTACTTC.

The chain carries TRBV29-1 and TRBJ1-2, with no clear D. This CDR3 has 11 amino acids. V lost 3 bases and J 7 bases, leaving 9 bases between the germline ends. Germline V gene lookup returns CDR1 SQVTM and CDR2 ANQGSEA. This CDR3 reads CSVDSRVGYTF. The CDR3 DNA follows: TGCAGCGTTGATAGCAGAGTTGGCTACACCTTC.

The genes are TRBV30 and TRBJ2-3; D uncertain. The germline V gene has CDR1 GTSNPN and CDR2 SVGIG (reference sequence). The CDR3 has 12 residues. V lost 5 bases and J lost 1, with 7 bases in between. The CDR3 DNA reads as TGTGCCTGGGAACGGGGCACAGATACGCAGTATTTT. Its protein product is CAWERGTDTQYF.

The chain joins TRBV7-9 to TRBJ2-7, with D possibly being TRBD1 (5 bases). Germline CDR1 reads SEHNR; CDR2 reads FQNEAQ (reference sequence). The CDR3 sequence is 14 residues long. Trimming took off 4 bases at V and 5 bases at J, with 15 bases between the two ends. CDR3 nucleotide sequence: TGTGCCAGCAGCTCCACTAAGGGCAGGGACGAGCAGTACTTC. It specifies CASSSTKGRDEQYF.

The chain recombines TRBV5-1 with TRBJ2-5, with a tentative D call TRBD2 (6 bases). The germline gives CDR1 SGHRS, CDR2 YFSETQ. The CDR3 covers 14 residues. With 2 bases removed from V and 5 bases from J, the gap between germline ends came to 13 bases. CDR3 residues: CASSFYQGGETQYF. CDR3 nucleotides: TGCGCCAGCAGCTTTTACCAGGGAGGTGAGACCCAGTACTTC.

In its sample, this clone was seen a few times. This chain uses TRBV6-5 with TRBJ2-1; the D gene is possibly TRBD1 (5 bases). V was clipped by 2 bases and J by 8 bases, with 7 bases between them. The CDR3 is 12 amino acids. The germline V gene has CDR1 MNHEY and CDR2 SVGAGI. The DNA of the CDR3 is TGTGCCAGCAGTTACGGGGCCCATGAGCAGTTCTTC. It translates to CASSYGAHEQFF.

The chain is built from TRBV24-1 and TRBJ1-2; D ambiguous. Trimming took off 0 bases at V and 8 bases at J, with 12 bases between the two ends. Germline CDR1 KGHDR, CDR2 SFDVKD. The length of the CDR3 is 14 residues. The CDR3 nucleotides are TGTGCCACCAGTGATTTGGCCAGGATAGACGGCTACACCTTC. Protein sequence: CATSDLARIDGYTF.

The CDR3 DNA sequence: TGCGCCAGCAGAGGTGGGGCAGGGCAGTCTGGGGCCAACGTCCTGACTTTC. Translated: CASRGGAGQSGANVLTF. The chain couples TRBV5-1 to TRBJ2-6, with D possibly matching TRBD1 (5 bases). The CDR3 spans 17 residues. The germline V and J ends were trimmed by 5 bases and 1 base, with 16 bases remaining between them. Germline loops: CDR1 SGHRS, CDR2 YFSETQ.

This rearrangement joins TRBV7-9 to TRBJ2-2; no clear D gene. This CDR3 has 11 amino acids. V lost 11 bases and J lost 6, with 10 bases in between. The V gene's germline CDR1 is SEHNR and CDR2 FQNEAQ (reference sequence). CDR3 residues: CAGYSPGELFF. The CDR3 DNA reads TGTGCCGGGTATAGCCCCGGGGAGCTGTTTTTT. Full variable domain (missing parts from reference TRBV7-9 and TRBJ2-2): DTGVSQNPRHKITKRGQNVTFRCDPISEHNRLYWYRQTLGQGPEFLTYFQNEAQLEKSRLLSDRFSAERPKGSFSTLEIQRTEQGDSAMYLCAGYSPGELFFGEGSRLTVL.

The genes are TRBV11-2 and TRBJ2-7, with 9 bases fitting TRBD1. V lost 0 bases to trimming and J lost 9 bases; unmatched junction nucleotides: 12. The CDR3 spans 16 residues. Germline lookup yields CDR1 SGHAT and CDR2 FQNNGV. CDR3 protein: CASSLDLGTGGAGQYF. The CDR3 region has the DNA TGTGCCAGCAGCTTAGATCTCGGAACAGGGGGCGCCGGGCAGTACTTC.

The genes are TRBV10-2 and TRBJ2-2, with 7 bases matching TRBD2. The CDR3 consists of 14 residues. CDR1 and CDR2 (germline): WSHSY, SAAADI. J lost 3 bases, V lost 6 bases, and 4 bases had no gene match. CDR3 in DNA: TGCGCCAGCAGGCTAGCGGAAGACACCGGGGAGCTGTTTTTT. Its translation is CASRLAEDTGELFF.

The CDR3 nucleotides read TGCGCCAGCGGGAGGGGAAACTCTGGAAACACCATATATTTT. This gives the protein CASGRGNSGNTIYF. This chain connects TRBV10-2 to TRBJ1-3, with a possible D match to TRBD1 (5 bases). CDR3 length: 14 residues. The germline V gene has CDR1 WSHSY and CDR2 SAAADI. Trimming stripped 8 bases from V and 0 bases from J, with 11 bases between.

This clone is a singleton in its sample. The rearrangement links TRBV19 to TRBJ1-2; no clear D. Per the germline V gene, CDR1 is LNHDA and CDR2 is SQIVND (reference sequence). The CDR3 is 13 amino acids. V dropped 2 bases and J dropped 2 bases, with 6 bases sitting between them. The CDR3 loop is CASSINSNYGYTF. CDR3 in DNA: TGTGCCAGTAGTATAAACAGCAACTATGGCTACACCTTC.

The J gene is TRBJ2-3, the V gene TRBV9; D perhaps matches TRBD2 (5 bases). Germline V gene sequence: CDR1 SGDLS, CDR2 YYNGEE. The CDR3 spans 13 residues. The ends were cut back, 4 bases at V and 1 base at J, with 7 bases in the middle. CDR3 bases: TGTGCCAGCAGCCCCGGGGGCACAGATACGCAGTATTTT. It encodes CASSPGGTDTQYF.

This chain connects TRBV7-2 to TRBJ1-3; D gene ambiguous. V dropped 2 bases and J dropped 10 bases, with 12 bases sitting between them. The CDR3 totals 13 residues. The germline V gene has CDR1 SGHTA and CDR2 FQGNSA. The CDR3 DNA reads TGTGCCAGCAGCTTACCTGTTCGTACTACCATATATTTT. Protein: CASSLPVRTTIYF.

This clone was observed a single time. This chain's CDR3 is CASSLAGAITGELFF. CDR3 nucleotide sequence: TGTGCCAGCAGCTTAGCGGGAGCGATCACCGGGGAGCTGTTTTTT. The chain combines TRBV5-6 with TRBJ2-2; 8 nucleotides agree with TRBD2. J gave up 4 bases and V 2 bases, and 4 bases lay outside the gene matches. Germline assignment: CDR1 SGHDT and CDR2 YYEEEE. The CDR3 consists of 15 residues.

V usage is TRBV7-9 and J usage is TRBJ2-5, with D possibly being TRBD2 (6 bases). Germline V gene sequence: CDR1 SEHNR, CDR2 FQNEAQ (reference sequence). V was trimmed by 5 bases and J by 8 bases, leaving 18 bases between them. CDR3 length equals 14 residues. As DNA, the CDR3 is TGTGCCAGCAGCCCCCCGGGACTTGGGGGAACCCAGTACTTC. Its translation: CASSPPGLGGTQYF.

This chain connects TRBV5-6 to TRBJ2-1, with TRBD2 as a possible D gene (5 bases). This CDR3 comprises 16 residues. The V gene's germline CDR1 is SGHDT and CDR2 YYEEEE. The ends were cut back, 1 base at V and 0 bases at J, with 11 bases in the middle. DNA for the CDR3: TGTGCCAGCAGCTTGACTAGAAAGGTCTCCTACAATGAGCAGTTCTTC. It specifies CASSLTRKVSYNEQFF.

The sample holds one count of this clone. The J gene is TRBJ2-1, the V gene TRBV11-2; D possibly corresponds to TRBD1 (5 bases). The V end lost 3 bases, the J end lost 2 bases, and 11 bases lay between the germline ends. The CDR3 consists of 15 residues. Germline CDR1 reads SGHAT; CDR2 reads FQNNGV. The CDR3 sequence is CASSFSWTTYNEQFF. DNA of the CDR3: TGTGCCAGCAGCTTTTCCTGGACAACCTACAATGAGCAGTTCTTC.

The V and J genes are TRBV18 and TRBJ1-1; 7 nucleotides match TRBD1. Germline-derived CDR1 and CDR2 are KGHSH and LQKENI. This CDR3 spans 13 amino acids. With V trimmed by 8 bases and J by 4 bases, 7 bases remained unmatched. CDR3 nucleotides: TGTGCCAGCCGGGGAACAGGGGCCACTGAAGCTTTCTTT. This gives the protein CASRGTGATEAFF.

This chain connects TRBV7-9 to TRBJ1-1; TRBD1 agrees at 10 bases. The V gene's germline CDR1 is SEHNR and CDR2 FQNEAQ (reference sequence). CDR3 length: 15 amino acids. Unmatched junction bases numbered 8, after V lost 5 bases and J lost 5 bases. The CDR3 region is CASSDDRGRDTEAFF. CDR3 nucleotide sequence: TGTGCCAGCAGCGACGACAGGGGGCGCGATACTGAAGCTTTCTTT.